The 23 T cell receptor beta chains below come from one sample, sequenced in a study of T cell clonotyping in hematopoietic cell transplantation. Sequenced by immunoSEQ multiplex PCR; TCRdb stores in-frame clones only, minus some. The sample contains about 14,000 clones, about three fifths of which appear only once. What was sequenced was PBMCs. Every receptor here comes from a human donor who either received an allogeneic hematopoietic cell transplant for a myeloid malignancy or was a related donor (not recorded which). Some clones in this sample may be carry-over from other donors' samples.

The chain is built from TRBV30 and TRBJ2-7, with D unclear. Germline lookup yields CDR1 GTSNPN and CDR2 SVGIG (reference sequence). Deletions cut 1 base from V and 6 bases from J, with 7 bases between. The CDR3 covers 11 residues. The CDR3 bases are TGTGCCTGGAGTGGCCAATCCGAGCAGTACTTC. It translates to CAWSGQSEQYF.

V is TRBV7-8 and J is TRBJ2-1; D call uncertain. The CDR3 has 15 amino acids. CDR1 and CDR2 from the germline V gene are SGHVS and FQNEAQ. V was trimmed by 2 bases and J by 2 bases, leaving 10 bases between them. The CDR3 nucleotides are TGTGCCAGCAGCTTAAAGCTAGAACCCTACAATGAGCAGTTCTTC. Its translation is CASSLKLEPYNEQFF. Full variable domain (rest looked up from reference TRBV7-8 and TRBJ2-1): GAGVSQSPRYKVAKRGQDVALRCDPISGHVSLFWYQQALGQGPEFLTYFQNEAQLDKSGLPSDRFFAERPEGSVSTLKIQRTQQEDSAVYLCASSLKLEPYNEQFFGPGTRLTVL.

The rearrangement links TRBV30 to TRBJ1-1; D not resolved. The CDR3 sequence is 12 residues long. V was pared by 7 bases and J by 0 bases, with 9 bases between. Germline CDR1 reads GTSNPN; CDR2 reads SVGIG (reference sequence). CDR3 coding DNA: TGTGCCTCAAGAAGAATGAACACTGAAGCTTTCTTT. The encoded protein is CASRRMNTEAFF.

This sequence joins TRBV6-5 and TRBJ2-7; TRBD1 matches 11 bases. V lost 2 bases and J lost 7; bases outside the gene matches: 7. The germline CDR1 and CDR2 sequences are MNHEY and SVGAGI. The CDR3 runs to 15 residues. Written as DNA, the CDR3 is TGTGCCAGCAGTTACCACGGACAGGGGGCGAGGGAGCAGTACTTC. Protein: CASSYHGQGAREQYF.

This clone was counted between two and nine times. The V and J genes are TRBV5-8 and TRBJ1-5; D gene ambiguous. The CDR3 sequence is 12 residues long. Germline V gives CDR1 SGHTS, CDR2 YDEGEE. Trimming took off 6 bases at V and 4 bases at J, with 8 bases between the two ends. CDR3 loop: CASTLRNQPQHF. Here the CDR3 DNA reads TGTGCCAGCACCCTTCGTAATCAGCCCCAGCATTTT.

The V gene is TRBV5-6, the J gene TRBJ2-1, with TRBD2 matching over 10 bases. Germline V gene lookup returns CDR1 SGHDT and CDR2 YYEEEE. The V and J ends lost 4 bases and 0 bases, in that order; junction bases with no gene match: 4. This CDR3 comprises 16 residues. The CDR3 loop is CASSTPSGSSYNEQFF. DNA for the CDR3: TGTGCCAGCAGCACCCCTAGCGGGAGCTCCTACAATGAGCAGTTCTTC.

The gene calls are TRBV7-3 and TRBJ2-2; TRBD2 aligns across 7 bases. The CDR3 is 14 residues long. The trim removed 5 bases at V and 4 bases at J, leaving 4 bases unmatched. Per germline, CDR1 SGHTA and CDR2 FQGTGA. CDR3 in amino acids: CASSELASTGELFF. CDR3 bases: TGTGCCAGCAGCGAACTAGCGAGCACCGGGGAGCTGTTTTTT.

The chain carries TRBV4-1 and TRBJ2-2; TRBD1 agrees at 7 bases. Germline V CDR1 and CDR2: MGHRA, YSYEKL. The V and J ends lost 4 bases and 4 bases, in that order; junction bases with no gene match: 6. The length of the CDR3 is 15 residues. The CDR3 DNA reads as TGCGCCAGCAGCCCTCAGACAGGGACCACCGGGGAGCTGTTTTTT. This translates into CASSPQTGTTGELFF.

This clone was detected a few times. V gene TRBV6-5 combines with J gene TRBJ2-7; D uncertain. Per the germline V gene, CDR1 is MNHEY and CDR2 is SVGAGI. This CDR3 is 13 amino acids long. V was cut by 0 bases and J by 6 bases, with 9 bases left in between. The CDR3 loop reads CASSYSTKSEQYF. CDR3 coding DNA: TGTGCCAGCAGTTACTCGACGAAGTCCGAGCAGTACTTC.

The chain uses TRBV30 and TRBJ2-7; 7 bases are shared with TRBD1. In germline, CDR1 is GTSNPN, CDR2 SVGIG (reference sequence). There are 11 residues in the CDR3. J gave up 2 bases and V 8 bases, and 3 bases lay outside the gene matches. The DNA of the CDR3 is TGTGCCGCCGGGACAGCCTACGAGCAGTACTTC. Its translation: CAAGTAYEQYF.

The V call is TRBV6-5, the J call TRBJ1-6; D possibly corresponds to TRBD1 (6 bases). Trimming removed 6 bases from V and 10 bases from J, with 13 bases in between. From germline, CDR1 is MNHEY and CDR2 SVGAGI. The CDR3 is 13 amino acids. Here the CDR3 reads CASSLDSWSPLHF. The DNA for the CDR3 is TGTGCCAGCAGCCTGGACAGCTGGTCACCCCTCCACTTT.

The genes are TRBV10-3 and TRBJ1-1; D gene unclear. Trimming left V 3 bases short and J 0 bases short, with 8 bases between. CDR3 length equals 14 residues. Germline lookup yields CDR1 ENHRY and CDR2 SYGVKD. CDR3 DNA: TGTGCCATCAGTGAAGGTCGGATGAACACTGAAGCTTTCTTT. This translates into CAISEGRMNTEAFF.

This clone was detected only a few times. This chain connects TRBV9 to TRBJ2-2; D may be TRBD2 (7 bases). The CDR3 runs 16 residues. V shed 3 bases and J shed 4 bases, with 16 bases lying between them. CDR1 is SGDLS and CDR2 is YYNGEE in the germline V gene. CDR3 nucleotide sequence: TGTGCCAGCAGCGCGATGGGGGGGGCCGGCACCGGGGAGCTGTTTTTT. As protein: CASSAMGGAGTGELFF. Full variable domain (missing parts from reference TRBV9 and TRBJ2-2): DSGVTQTPKHLITATGQRVTLRCSPRSGDLSVYWYQQSLDQGLQFLIQYYNGEERAKGNILERFSAQQFPDLHSELNLSSLELGDSALYFCASSAMGGAGTGELFFGEGSRLTVL.

The CDR3 loop reads CASEGDQGAVPDTQYF. CDR3 coding DNA: TGCGCCAGTGAGGGGGACCAGGGGGCCGTCCCCGATACGCAGTATTTT. V is TRBV10-1 and J is TRBJ2-3, with 8 positions matching TRBD1. Germline V CDR1 and CDR2: WNHNN, SYGVQD (reference sequence). This CDR3 is built from 16 residues. With 9 bases clipped from V and 6 bases from J, the junction kept 17 bases outside the gene matches.

V and J are TRBV29-1 and TRBJ1-2; no definite D call. V was trimmed by 5 bases and J by 5 bases, leaving 6 bases between them. The V gene's germline CDR1 is SQVTM and CDR2 ANQGSEA. This CDR3 spans 10 amino acids. The CDR3, as DNA: TGCAGCGTTCTCAGTTATGGCTACACCTTC. Protein: CSVLSYGYTF.

The CDR3 loop is CASKQTGTEAFF. CDR3 DNA sequence: TGTGCCAGCAAACAAACAGGGACTGAAGCTTTCTTT. The chain couples TRBV2 to TRBJ1-1; D possibly corresponds to TRBD1 (6 bases). Germline V gives CDR1 SNHLY, CDR2 FYNNEI. This CDR3 has 12 amino acids. V lost 7 bases and J 5 bases, leaving 11 bases between the germline ends.

For the CDR3, the DNA is TGTGCCGTCAGGGGGCTGACTAATGAAAAACTGTTTTTT. It is translated as CAVRGLTNEKLFF. The chain recombines TRBV30 with TRBJ1-4; 8 nucleotides align to TRBD1. The CDR3 runs to 13 residues. Germline CDR1 GTSNPN, CDR2 SVGIG (reference sequence). V was clipped by 8 bases and J by 2 bases; unmatched bases: 4.

The chain has TRBV11-2 and TRBJ1-6; maybe TRBD1 (5 bases). Germline assignment: CDR1 SGHAT and CDR2 FQNNGV. The CDR3 is 15 amino acids. V gave up 3 bases and J gave up 5 bases, with 11 bases separating them. CDR3 loop: CASSLTDSNNSPLHF. The CDR3 region has the DNA TGTGCCAGCAGCTTGACAGATAGCAATAATTCACCCCTCCACTTT.

This chain links TRBV19 with TRBJ1-4; D gene unclear. CDR1 and CDR2 from the germline V gene are LNHDA and SQIVND (reference sequence). Between the trimmed V and J ends, which lost 5 bases and 7 bases, there was a span of 11 bases. The CDR3 totals 13 residues. Written as DNA, the CDR3 is TGTGCCAGTAGTGGAGGTCGGGGTGAAAAACTGTTTTTT. This gives the protein CASSGGRGEKLFF.

The V and J genes are TRBV14 and TRBJ2-7, with 9 bases matching TRBD2. The CDR3 extends over 15 amino acids. CDR1 is SGHDN and CDR2 is FVKESK in the germline V gene. Trimming removed 2 bases from V and 5 bases from J; junction bases left unmatched: 7. DNA for the CDR3: TGTGCCAGCAGCCAACTAGCGGGAATAGGCGACGAGCAGTACTTC. This gives the protein CASSQLAGIGDEQYF.

CDR3 in DNA: TGTGCCTCCCCAGGGGTAGCGGGAGGCAATGAGCAGTTCTTC. Its protein is CASPGVAGGNEQFF. The chain uses TRBV30 and TRBJ2-1, with TRBD2 identical over 10 bases. V lost 7 bases and J lost 6; bases outside the gene matches: 9. CDR3 length: 14 residues. Germline-derived CDR1 and CDR2 are GTSNPN and SVGIG (reference sequence).

The V and J genes are TRBV2 and TRBJ2-7; 7 bases agree with TRBD2. CDR3 length: 15 amino acids. Looked up from germline, CDR1 is SNHLY and CDR2 is FYNNEI. After removal of 1 base from V and 0 bases from J, the junction contained 3 bases not matched to a gene. The CDR3 coding sequence is TGTGCCAGCAGTGAAGTAGCGGGCTTCTCCTACGAGCAGTACTTC. This codes for CASSEVAGFSYEQYF.

This chain uses TRBV7-2 with TRBJ1-2, with D possibly being TRBD1 (6 bases). Trimming pared 5 bases from V and 4 bases from J, leaving 17 bases between. This CDR3 has 15 amino acids. CDR1 is SGHTA, CDR2 FQGNSA, per germline. CDR3 protein: CASSQGRRGPYGYTF. CDR3 coding DNA: TGTGCCAGCAGCCAAGGACGGCGGGGGCCCTATGGCTACACCTTC.